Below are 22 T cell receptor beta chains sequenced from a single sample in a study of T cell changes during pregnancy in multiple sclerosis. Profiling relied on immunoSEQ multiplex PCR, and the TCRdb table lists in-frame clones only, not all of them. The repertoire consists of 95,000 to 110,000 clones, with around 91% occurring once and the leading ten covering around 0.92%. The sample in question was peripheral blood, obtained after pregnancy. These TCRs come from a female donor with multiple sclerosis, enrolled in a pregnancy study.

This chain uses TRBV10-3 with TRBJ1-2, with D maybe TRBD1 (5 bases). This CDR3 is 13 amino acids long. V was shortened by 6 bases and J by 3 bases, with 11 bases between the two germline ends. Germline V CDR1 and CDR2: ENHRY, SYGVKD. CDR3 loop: CAISPGGDYGYTF. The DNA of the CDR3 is TGTGCCATCAGCCCGGGGGGGGACTATGGCTACACCTTC.

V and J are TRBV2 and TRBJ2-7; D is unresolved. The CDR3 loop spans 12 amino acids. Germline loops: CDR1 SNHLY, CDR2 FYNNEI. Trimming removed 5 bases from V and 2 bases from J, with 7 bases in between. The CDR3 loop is CASSLKPYEQYF. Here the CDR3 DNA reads TGTGCCAGCAGTTTAAAGCCCTACGAGCAGTACTTC.

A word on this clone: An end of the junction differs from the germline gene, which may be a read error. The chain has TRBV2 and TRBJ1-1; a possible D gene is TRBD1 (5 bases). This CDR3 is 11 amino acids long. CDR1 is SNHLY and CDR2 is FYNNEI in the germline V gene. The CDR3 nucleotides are TGTGCCAGCAGCCCATTTCAGGGAGGGGTCTTT. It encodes CASSPFQGGVF. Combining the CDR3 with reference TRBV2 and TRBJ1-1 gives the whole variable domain EPEVTQTPSHQVTQMGQEVILRCVPISNHLYFYWYRQILGQKVEFLVSFYNNEISEKSEIFDDQFSVERPDGSNFTLKIRSTKLEDSAMYFCASSPFQGGVFGQGTRLTVV.

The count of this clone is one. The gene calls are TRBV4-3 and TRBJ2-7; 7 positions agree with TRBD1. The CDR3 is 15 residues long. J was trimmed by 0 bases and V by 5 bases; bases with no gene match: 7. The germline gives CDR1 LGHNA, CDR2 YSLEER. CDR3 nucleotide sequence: TGCGCCAGCAGCGCGACAGGGCCCAACTCCTACGAGCAGTACTTC. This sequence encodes CASSATGPNSYEQYF.

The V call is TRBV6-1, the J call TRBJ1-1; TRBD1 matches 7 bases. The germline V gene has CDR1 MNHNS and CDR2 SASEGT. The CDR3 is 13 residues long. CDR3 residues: CGLRGPVNTEAFF. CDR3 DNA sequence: TGTGGGCTAAGGGGGCCGGTAAACACTGAAGCTTTCTTT.

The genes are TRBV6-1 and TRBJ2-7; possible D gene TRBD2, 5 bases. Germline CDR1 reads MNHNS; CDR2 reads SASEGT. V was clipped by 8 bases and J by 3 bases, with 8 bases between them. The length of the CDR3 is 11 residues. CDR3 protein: CASRDGYEQYF. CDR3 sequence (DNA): TGTGCCAGCCGGGATGGCTACGAGCAGTACTTC.

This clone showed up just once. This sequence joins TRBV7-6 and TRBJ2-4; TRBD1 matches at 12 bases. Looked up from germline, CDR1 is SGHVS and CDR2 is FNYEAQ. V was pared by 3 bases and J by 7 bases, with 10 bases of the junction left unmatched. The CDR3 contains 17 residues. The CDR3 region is CASSLGPGQGARNIQYF. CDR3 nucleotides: TGTGCCAGCAGCTTGGGGCCGGGACAGGGGGCAAGGAACATTCAGTACTTC.

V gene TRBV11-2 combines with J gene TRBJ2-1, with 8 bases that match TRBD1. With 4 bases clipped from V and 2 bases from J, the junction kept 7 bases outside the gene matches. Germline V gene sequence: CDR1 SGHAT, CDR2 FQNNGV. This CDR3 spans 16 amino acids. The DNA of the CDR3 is TGTGCCAGCAGCTCCAGGGGGCAGAGGCCCTACAATGAGCAGTTCTTC. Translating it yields CASSSRGQRPYNEQFF.

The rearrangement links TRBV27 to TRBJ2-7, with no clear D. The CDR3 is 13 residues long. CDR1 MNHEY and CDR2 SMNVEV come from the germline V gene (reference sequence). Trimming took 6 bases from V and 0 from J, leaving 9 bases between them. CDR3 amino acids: CASRSTFSYEQYF. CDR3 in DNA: TGTGCCAGCAGATCGACTTTCTCCTACGAGCAGTACTTC.

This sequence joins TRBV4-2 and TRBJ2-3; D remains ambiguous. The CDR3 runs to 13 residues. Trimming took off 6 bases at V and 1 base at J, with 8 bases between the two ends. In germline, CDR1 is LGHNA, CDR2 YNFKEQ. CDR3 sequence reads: CASSSRGTDTQYF. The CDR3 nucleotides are TGTGCCAGCAGTTCACGGGGCACAGATACGCAGTATTTT.

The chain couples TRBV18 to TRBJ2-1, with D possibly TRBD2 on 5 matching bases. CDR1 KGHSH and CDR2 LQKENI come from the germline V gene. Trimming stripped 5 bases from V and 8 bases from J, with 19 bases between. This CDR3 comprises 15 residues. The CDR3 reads CASSARAVPGDEQFF. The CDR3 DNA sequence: TGTGCCAGCTCAGCAAGAGCGGTCCCGGGCGATGAGCAGTTCTTC. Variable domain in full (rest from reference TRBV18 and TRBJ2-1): NAGVMQNPRHLVRRRGQEARLRCSPMKGHSHVYWYRQLPEEGLKFMVYLQKENIIDESGMPKERFSAEFPKEGPSILRIQQVVRGDSAAYFCASSARAVPGDEQFFGPGTRLTVL.

The CDR3 region is CASSALGVAGGNTGELFF. CDR3 coding DNA: TGTGCCAGCAGCGCCCTTGGGGTAGCGGGGGGTAACACCGGGGAGCTGTTTTTT. The gene calls are TRBV9 and TRBJ2-2; 10 bases agree with TRBD2. The CDR3 has 18 residues. Germline V gene lookup returns CDR1 SGDLS and CDR2 YYNGEE. With 3 bases clipped from V and 2 bases from J, the junction kept 10 bases outside the gene matches.

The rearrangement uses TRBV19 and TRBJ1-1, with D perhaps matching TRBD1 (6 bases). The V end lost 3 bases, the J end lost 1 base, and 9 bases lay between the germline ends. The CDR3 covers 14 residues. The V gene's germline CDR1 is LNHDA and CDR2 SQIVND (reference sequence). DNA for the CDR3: TGTGCCAGTAGTATCGCAGGGGCGAACACTGAAGCTTTCTTT. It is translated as CASSIAGANTEAFF.

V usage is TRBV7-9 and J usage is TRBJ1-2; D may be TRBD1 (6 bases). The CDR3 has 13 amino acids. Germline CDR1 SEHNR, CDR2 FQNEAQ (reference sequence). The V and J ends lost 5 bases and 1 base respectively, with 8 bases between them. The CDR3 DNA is TGTGCCAGCAGCGAACAGGGTAACTATGGCTACACCTTC. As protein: CASSEQGNYGYTF.

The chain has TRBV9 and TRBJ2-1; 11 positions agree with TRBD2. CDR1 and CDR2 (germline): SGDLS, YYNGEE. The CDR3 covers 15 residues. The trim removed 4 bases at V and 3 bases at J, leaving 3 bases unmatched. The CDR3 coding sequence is TGTGCCAGCAGCCCGGGACTAGCGGACTACAATGAGCAGTTCTTC. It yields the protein CASSPGLADYNEQFF.

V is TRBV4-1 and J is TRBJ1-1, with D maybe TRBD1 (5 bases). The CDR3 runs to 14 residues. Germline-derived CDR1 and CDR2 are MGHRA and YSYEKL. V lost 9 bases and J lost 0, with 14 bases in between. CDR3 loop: CASSTDQMNTEAFF. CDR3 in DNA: TGCGCCAGTTCGACAGACCAAATGAACACTGAAGCTTTCTTT.

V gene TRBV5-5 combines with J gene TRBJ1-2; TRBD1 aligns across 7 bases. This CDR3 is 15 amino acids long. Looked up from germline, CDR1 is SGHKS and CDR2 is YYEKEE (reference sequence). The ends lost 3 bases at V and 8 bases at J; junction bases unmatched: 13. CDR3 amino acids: CASSSEQGRTGGYTF. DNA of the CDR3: TGTGCCAGCAGCTCTGAACAGGGGCGCACTGGGGGCTACACCTTC.

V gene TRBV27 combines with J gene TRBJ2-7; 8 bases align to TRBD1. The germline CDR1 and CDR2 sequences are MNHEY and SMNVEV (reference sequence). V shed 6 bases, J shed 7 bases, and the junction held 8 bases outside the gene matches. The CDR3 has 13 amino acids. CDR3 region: CASSYGQGKEQYF. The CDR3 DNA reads TGTGCCAGCAGCTATGGACAGGGAAAAGAGCAGTACTTC.

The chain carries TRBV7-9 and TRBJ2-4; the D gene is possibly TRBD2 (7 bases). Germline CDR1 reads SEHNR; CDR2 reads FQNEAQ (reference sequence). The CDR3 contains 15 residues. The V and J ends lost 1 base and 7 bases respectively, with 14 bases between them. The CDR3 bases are TGTGCCAGCAGCTTAGAGGGGGGGCTGGTGAACATTCAGTACTTC. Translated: CASSLEGGLVNIQYF.

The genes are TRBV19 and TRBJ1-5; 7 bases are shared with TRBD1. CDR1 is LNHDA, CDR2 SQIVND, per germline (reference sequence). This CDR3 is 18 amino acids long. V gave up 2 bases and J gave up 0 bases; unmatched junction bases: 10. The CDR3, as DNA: TGTGCCAGTAGTATAATCTCGCCGACAGGGAGTAGCAATCAGCCCCAGCATTTT. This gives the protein CASSIISPTGSSNQPQHF. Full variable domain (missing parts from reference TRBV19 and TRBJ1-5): DGGITQSPKYLFRKEGQNVTLSCEQNLNHDAMYWYRQDPGQGLRLIYYSQIVNDFQKGDIAEGYSVSREKKESFPLTVTSAQKNPTAFYLCASSIISPTGSSNQPQHFGDGTRLSIL.

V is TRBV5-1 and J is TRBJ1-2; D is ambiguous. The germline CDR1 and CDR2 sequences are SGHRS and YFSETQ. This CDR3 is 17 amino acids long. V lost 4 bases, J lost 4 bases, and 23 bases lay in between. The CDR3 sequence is CASSPLGGSEGIYGYTF. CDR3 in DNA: TGCGCCAGCAGCCCGTTGGGAGGCAGTGAGGGTATCTATGGCTACACCTTC.

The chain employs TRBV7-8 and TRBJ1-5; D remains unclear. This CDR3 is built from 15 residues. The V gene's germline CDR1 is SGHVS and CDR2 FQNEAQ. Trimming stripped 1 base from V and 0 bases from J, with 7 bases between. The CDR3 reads CASSLDGLSNQPQHF. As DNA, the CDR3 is TGTGCCAGCAGCTTAGACGGTCTTAGCAATCAGCCCCAGCATTTT.